The 25 T cell receptor beta chains below all came from one sample that was sequenced in a study of spatial heterogeneity in lung cancer. TCRdb passed the 5' RACE reads through MiXCR, listing each CDR3 protein once. The repertoire holds roughly 120,000 distinct CDR3 sequences, with approximately 12% as singletons. Time point reported: blood at routine non-recurrence follow-up after resection. Whole RNA came from tumor, nontumor lung or frozen PBMC and was sequenced without being sorted. The starting material was PBMCs, obtained at follow-up. These receptors were taken from a male donor with early-stage non-small cell lung cancer.

This chain links TRBV12-3 or TRBV12-4 with TRBJ1-3; the D is unclear. V was clipped by 5 bases and J by 9 bases, with 14 bases between them. This CDR3 comprises 13 residues. DNA of the CDR3: TGTGCCAGCAGTAACCCCGGACCCGGCACCATATATTTT. Its protein product is CASSNPGPGTIYF.

This sequence joins TRBV14 and TRBJ1-1; perhaps TRBD1 as D (6 bases). Germline V gives CDR1 SGHDN, CDR2 FVKESK. This CDR3 spans 15 amino acids. V lost 1 base, J lost 0 bases, and 9 bases lay in between. The chain's CDR3 is CASSQGTALNTEAFF. For the CDR3, the DNA is TGTGCCAGCAGCCAAGGGACAGCTTTGAACACTGAAGCTTTCTTT.

In its sample, this clonotype was seen many times. The chain employs TRBV11-2 and TRBJ2-6, with 8 bases that match TRBD1. CDR3 length: 19 residues. Germline-derived CDR1 and CDR2 are SGHAT and FQNNGV. The V gene end was trimmed by 6 bases and the J gene end by 4 bases; junction bases not matched to a gene: 17. CDR3 sequence reads: CASSELAGTGLSGANVLTF. The CDR3 DNA follows: TGTGCCAGCAGTGAATTGGCCGGGACAGGCTTGTCCGGGGCCAACGTCCTGACTTTC.

Many counts were recorded for this clonotype. V is TRBV18 and J is TRBJ1-1; D gene unclear. The V gene's germline CDR1 is KGHSH and CDR2 LQKENI. The CDR3 has 17 residues. V lost 6 bases to trimming and J lost 3 bases, with 23 bases between them. The chain's CDR3 is CASSVAALKSQYTEAFF. Written as DNA, the CDR3 is TGTGCCAGCTCCGTGGCGGCGTTAAAATCTCAGTACACTGAAGCTTTCTTT.

This chain uses TRBV20-1 with TRBJ2-7, with 10 bases that match TRBD2. V trimming: 0 bases; J trimming: 0 bases; junction bases outside the gene matches: 8. In germline, CDR1 is DFQATT, CDR2 SNEGSKA (reference sequence). There are 17 residues in the CDR3. CDR3: CSARDILAGTDSYEQYF. CDR3 in DNA: TGCAGTGCTAGAGATATACTAGCGGGGACCGACTCCTACGAGCAGTACTTC.

This clonotype was detected only a few times. The genes are TRBV5-1 and TRBJ2-2; TRBD1 might be the D (6 bases). V was pared by 7 bases and J by 0 bases, with 16 bases between. Germline V CDR1 and CDR2: SGHRS, YFSETQ. The CDR3 contains 16 residues. The CDR3 nucleotides are TGCGCCAGCGCATTCTTGACAGGAGCGAACACCGGGGAGCTGTTTTTT. This codes for CASAFLTGANTGELFF.

The V and J genes are TRBV5-1 and TRBJ1-1, with TRBD1 matching over 8 bases. V was clipped by 3 bases and J by 4 bases; unmatched bases: 8. This CDR3 is built from 15 residues. CDR1 is SGHRS and CDR2 is YFSETQ in the germline V gene. CDR3 amino acids: CASSWGQVRGTEAFF. Here the CDR3 DNA reads TGCGCCAGCAGCTGGGGACAGGTTCGGGGCACTGAAGCTTTCTTT.

This clonotype was observed a few times. The chain combines TRBV7-2 with TRBJ2-1; TRBD2 matches 11 bases. V lost 4 bases, J lost 6 bases, and 8 bases stayed unmatched. Germline-derived CDR1 and CDR2 are SGHTA and FQGNSA. This CDR3 contains 16 residues. The CDR3 here is CASSSIAGGPFNEQFF. In nucleotides, the CDR3 is TGTGCCAGCAGCTCCATAGCGGGGGGGCCTTTCAATGAGCAGTTCTTC. Full variable domain (missing parts from reference TRBV7-2 and TRBJ2-1): GAGVSQSPSNKVTEKGKDVELRCDPISGHTALYWYRQSLGQGLEFLIYFQGNSAPDKSGLPSDRFSAERTGGSVSTLTIQRTQQEDSAVYLCASSSIAGGPFNEQFFGPGTRLTVL.

This chain joins TRBV24-1 and TRBJ2-3; tentatively, D is TRBD2 (6 bases). Trimming removed 4 bases at V and 2 bases at J, with 12 bases between. The CDR3 is 15 residues long. Per germline, CDR1 KGHDR and CDR2 SFDVKD. In nucleotides, the CDR3 is TGTGCCACCAGTGAACCGGGGGACCCCACAGATACGCAGTATTTT. Encoded protein: CATSEPGDPTDTQYF.

There are many counts of this clonotype. The V gene is TRBV19, the J gene TRBJ2-1; 12 bases line up with TRBD2. The CDR3 covers 16 residues. After removal of 6 bases from V and 4 bases from J, the junction contained 7 bases not matched to a gene. Germline CDR1 is LNHDA and CDR2 is SQIVND (reference sequence). The chain's CDR3 is CASRTSGGRRYNEQFF. For the CDR3, the DNA is TGTGCCAGTAGGACTAGCGGGGGACGGAGGTACAATGAGCAGTTCTTC.

This clonotype was observed a handful of times. The gene calls are TRBV5-1 and TRBJ1-1, with 12 bases aligning to TRBD1. J was trimmed by 4 bases and V by 1 base; bases with no gene match: 5. CDR1 and CDR2 (germline): SGHRS, YFSETQ. The CDR3 totals 16 residues. CDR3 sequence reads: CASSLPGTGGITEAFF. The CDR3 DNA follows: TGCGCCAGCAGCTTGCCGGGGACAGGGGGCATCACTGAAGCTTTCTTT.

This clonotype was picked up many times. The CDR3 reads CASSSRGGGLETQYF. CDR3 nucleotide sequence: TGTGCCAGCAGTTCCCGCGGGGGGGGGCTAGAGACCCAGTACTTC. The chain combines TRBV28 with TRBJ2-5; 9 positions agree with TRBD2. The CDR3 is 15 residues long. Germline CDR1 is MDHEN and CDR2 is SYDVKM. V trimming: 4 bases; J trimming: 4 bases; junction bases outside the gene matches: 7.

In its sample, this clonotype was seen many times. The V and J genes are TRBV3-1 and TRBJ1-2; D possibly corresponds to TRBD1 (5 bases). CDR1 and CDR2 from the germline V gene are LGHDT and YNNKEL (reference sequence). V lost 1 base to trimming and J lost 5 bases, with 11 bases between them. This CDR3 is built from 14 residues. In DNA form, the CDR3 reads TGTGCCAGCAGCCAAGCCCCAGGGAGTTATGGCTACACCTTC. It encodes CASSQAPGSYGYTF. Combining the CDR3 with reference TRBV3-1 and TRBJ1-2 gives the whole variable domain DTAVSQTPKYLVTQMGNDKSIKCEQNLGHDTMYWYKQDSKKFLKIMFSYNNKELIINETVPNRFSPKSPDKAHLNLHINSLELGDSAVYFCASSQAPGSYGYTFGSGTRLTVV.

In this sample, this clonotype turned up many times. In DNA, the CDR3 is TGCAGTGCTAGAGATGGTCAGTCCTACGAGCAGTACTTC. This codes for CSARDGQSYEQYF. This sequence joins TRBV20-1 and TRBJ2-7, with unresolved D. The CDR3 has 13 residues. V was shortened by 0 bases and J by 1 base, with 7 bases between the two germline ends. Germline V CDR1 and CDR2: DFQATT, SNEGSKA (reference sequence).

The CDR3 nucleotides are TGTGCCAGCACTCTAGGGGGGAAAACTGAAGCTTTCTTT. Its protein product is CASTLGGKTEAFF. The chain has TRBV6-5 and TRBJ1-1, with a weak D call TRBD1 (6 bases). This CDR3 contains 13 residues. Germline V CDR1 and CDR2: MNHEY, SVGAGI. Trimming cost V 7 bases and J 5 bases, with 14 bases left between them.

This clonotype was seen a handful of times. The chain joins TRBV24-1 to TRBJ2-1; 7 bases fit TRBD1. CDR1 and CDR2 from the germline V gene are KGHDR and SFDVKD. V shed 4 bases and J 3 bases; nucleotides not matched to a gene: 8. The CDR3 is 16 residues long. The CDR3 nucleotides read TGTGCCACCAGTGACCCGACAGGGAAAAGCTACAATGAGCAGTTCTTC. Protein sequence: CATSDPTGKSYNEQFF.

This clonotype was seen repeatedly, ten times or more. The rearrangement uses TRBV10-3 and TRBJ2-7; D may be TRBD1 (5 bases). V was clipped by 3 bases and J by 7 bases, with 16 bases between them. Per the germline V gene, CDR1 is ENHRY and CDR2 is SYGVKD. CDR3 length equals 14 residues. In DNA form, the CDR3 reads TGTGCCATCAGTGATTGGCAGGGCCGATCGGAGCAGTACTTC. Its protein product is CAISDWQGRSEQYF.

This clonotype came up a few times. The J gene is TRBJ1-5, the V gene TRBV7-6; 7 bases fit TRBD1. The V and J ends lost 3 bases and 4 bases, in that order; junction bases with no gene match: 12. CDR1 SGHVS and CDR2 FNYEAQ come from the germline V gene. This CDR3 is 17 amino acids long. The DNA for the CDR3 is TGTGCCAGCAGCTTTTCTACAGGGGTAAAAAGGAATCAGCCCCAGCATTTT. Translation gives CASSFSTGVKRNQPQHF.

This clonotype was observed a handful of times. The rearrangement uses TRBV15 and TRBJ1-1, with D uncertain. The V end lost 1 base, the J end lost 1 base, and 4 bases lay between the germline ends. The V gene's germline CDR1 is LNHNV and CDR2 YYDKDF (reference sequence). The CDR3 extends over 13 amino acids. The CDR3 region is CATSRVSNTEAFF. DNA of the CDR3: TGTGCCACCAGCAGAGTTTCGAACACTGAAGCTTTCTTT. Complete variable domain (other parts from reference TRBV15 and TRBJ1-1): DAMVIQNPRYQVTQFGKPVTLSCSQTLNHNVMYWYQQKSSQAPKLLFHYYDKDFNNEADTPDNFQSRRPNTSFCFLDIRSPGLGDTAMYLCATSRVSNTEAFFGQGTRLTVV.

The genes are TRBV7-9 and TRBJ1-6; D is uncertain. CDR3 length: 14 residues. Trimming pared 3 bases from V and 6 bases from J, leaving 9 bases between. The germline V gene encodes CDR1 SEHNR and CDR2 FQNEAQ (reference sequence). CDR3 amino acids: CASSFGRTNSPLHF. CDR3 DNA: TGTGCCAGCAGCTTTGGACGGACTAATTCACCCCTCCACTTT.

CDR3 coding DNA: TGTGCCAGCACGGAGACCCAGTACTTC. Translation gives CASTETQYF. The chain carries TRBV27 and TRBJ2-5; D is uncertain. Germline CDR1 is MNHEY and CDR2 is SMNVEV (reference sequence). The CDR3 consists of 9 residues. V lost 7 bases and J 5 bases, leaving 2 bases between the germline ends.

The rearrangement joins TRBV7-2 to TRBJ1-5, with TRBD1 matching 9 bases. V was clipped by 1 base and J by 6 bases; unmatched bases: 4. CDR1 and CDR2 from the germline V gene are SGHTA and FQGNSA. CDR3 length: 15 amino acids. Written as DNA, the CDR3 is TGTGCCAGCAGCTTAGACAGGGGGCAGCTTCAGCCCCAGCATTTT. Translating it yields CASSLDRGQLQPQHF. The full variable domain, rest sourced from reference TRBV7-2 and TRBJ1-5, is GAGVSQSPSNKVTEKGKDVELRCDPISGHTALYWYRQSLGQGLEFLIYFQGNSAPDKSGLPSDRFSAERTGGSVSTLTIQRTQQEDSAVYLCASSLDRGQLQPQHFGDGTRLSIL.

This clonotype was counted at least ten times. The rearrangement links TRBV27 to TRBJ2-7; weak D call: TRBD2 (5 bases). The germline V gene has CDR1 MNHEY and CDR2 SMNVEV (reference sequence). This CDR3 region has 15 residues. V was trimmed by 3 bases and J by 7 bases, leaving 19 bases between them. The CDR3 nucleotides read TGTGCCAGCAGTTTCATGAGGGATCAAGTAGGGGAGCAGTACTTC. Protein product: CASSFMRDQVGEQYF.

This clonotype was seen many times. The CDR3 loop is CASSFRPTGRFQETQYF. CDR3 nucleotides: TGTGCCAGCAGCTTTCGCCCGACAGGGAGATTCCAAGAGACCCAGTACTTC. This chain links TRBV11-1 with TRBJ2-5; 7 bases align to TRBD1. Trimming cost V 3 bases and J 1 base; bases outside gene matches: 11. Germline lookup yields CDR1 SGHAT and CDR2 FQDESV (reference sequence). CDR3 length: 17 residues.

This clonotype appeared a single time. It may be a read error: a sequence one base away is much more abundant. The chain carries TRBV19 and TRBJ1-4, with unresolved D. V was shortened by 0 bases and J by 8 bases, with 10 bases between the two germline ends. CDR3 length equals 14 residues. The germline CDR1 and CDR2 sequences are LNHDA and SQIVND (reference sequence). The CDR3 region is CASSIDPQREKLFF. CDR3 nucleotides: TGTGCCAGTAGTATAGATCCACAGAGAGAAAAACTGTTTTTT.